The present T cell receptor (beta chain) was sequenced within a study of cytomegalovirus exposure and HLA in healthy donors. Points on this clone: The antigen remains undetermined.

General study findings and limits: The authors later found most CMV-associated TCR beta chains appeared HLA-restricted. Approximately 17,000 TCR beta sequences were associated with HLA alleles at 0.05 false discovery rate in a later analysis. In a later analysis, an Asian-associated ancestry cluster reportedly showed fewer N-insertions than the approximately 700-donor mean. The authors judged a highly shared variant cluster likely a sequencing artifact.

The primer mix had 60 Vbeta and 13 Jbeta primers. Generated by immunoSEQ multiplex PCR, the TCRdb table keeps only in-frame clones and is missing some. Of some 190,000 clones in the sample, 82% were seen once. The CDR3 is 14 amino acids. The V and J ends lost 4 bases and 7 bases respectively, with 14 bases between them. Germline V gene lookup returns CDR1 MDHEN and CDR2 SYDVKM. The sequenced material came from PBMCs. The chain employs TRBV28 and TRBJ2-1; D possibly corresponds to TRBD2 (5 bases). This TCR was recovered from a man aged 40-49 years in good health and CMV-seronegative. The CDR3 here is CASSYPLVGNEQFF. CDR3 in DNA: TGTGCCAGCAGTTACCCACTAGTCGGGAATGAGCAGTTCTTC.